Listed below are T cell receptor beta chains from one sample, sequenced in a study of control samples from healthy donors and cancer patients. Generated by immunoSEQ multiplex PCR, the TCRdb table keeps only in-frame clones and is missing some. The sample yields approximately 120,000 clones, 90% seen once. Sequenced material: blood. The receptors derive from a human donor in good health. The donor label of this sample is uncertain. CDR3s include the opening cysteine and the closing phenylalanine or tryptophan. Fields, in order: clone size, V gene, D gene, J gene, CDR3 DNA, CDR3 protein. D genes are given only for firm matches. Clone sizes are given selectively: once, few, many, or a class where the clone is expanded.

size: NA
V: TRBV4-3
D: TRBD1
J: TRBJ2-2
DNA: TGCGCCAGCAGCCAAGTGGACAGGGACACCGGGGAGCTGTTTTTT
CDR3: CASSQVDRDTGELFF

size: NA
V: TRBV5-1
D: TRBD1
J: TRBJ1-6
DNA: TGCGCCAGCAGCTCGGGACAGGGAGTCGGATCACCCCTCCACTTT
CDR3: CASSSGQGVGSPLHF

size: NA
V: TRBV12-3/TRBV12-4
D: TRBD1
J: TRBJ2-1
DNA: TGTGCCAGCACTCGACAGGGTAGAGGTGAGCAGTTCTTC
CDR3: CASTRQGRGEQFF

size: NA
V: TRBV11-2
D: TRBD2
J: TRBJ2-5
DNA: TGTGCCAGCAGCTCCCTAGCGGGGGCGGGAGAGACCCAGTACTTC
CDR3: CASSSLAGAGETQYF

size: NA
V: TRBV6-5
D: NA
J: TRBJ1-5
DNA: TGTGCCAGCAGCGTTAATCAGCCCCAGCATTTT
CDR3: CASSVNQPQHF

size: NA
V: TRBV5-1
D: NA
J: TRBJ2-5
DNA: TGCGCCAGCAGCTTCAACCAAGAGACCCAGTACTTC
CDR3: CASSFNQETQYF

size: NA
V: TRBV30
D: NA
J: TRBJ1-1
DNA: TGTGCCTGGAGTACCGGACTTTTCTGGGGAGCTTTCTTT
CDR3: CAWSTGLFWGAFF

size: NA
V: TRBV6-5
D: NA
J: TRBJ2-5
DNA: TGTGCCAGCAGTCTTCGGACAGTCCAAGTGGACTACCTGTACTTC
CDR3: CASSLRTVQVDYLYF

size: NA
V: TRBV2
D: NA
J: TRBJ1-1
DNA: TGTGCCAGCAACACCTGGGCGAACACTGAAGCTTTCTTT
CDR3: CASNTWANTEAFF

size: NA
V: TRBV30
D: NA
J: TRBJ1-5
DNA: TGTGCCTGGAGTGTGGAGGCGAATCAGCCCCAGCATTTT
CDR3: CAWSVEANQPQHF

size: NA
V: TRBV2
D: NA
J: TRBJ2-2
DNA: TGTGCCAGCACAGGGCACGGAGCCACCGGGGAGCTGTTTTTT
CDR3: CASTGHGATGELFF

size: NA
V: TRBV6-5
D: NA
J: TRBJ1-1
DNA: TGTGCCAGCAAAAGGGCTGGTTTTTCTGAAGCTTTCTTT
CDR3: CASKRAGFSEAFF

size: few
V: TRBV5-6
D: TRBD2
J: TRBJ2-5
DNA: TGTGCCAGCAGCTGGGGGGGACCCGGTACAAAAGAGACCCAGTACTTC
CDR3: CASSWGGPGTKETQYF

size: NA
V: TRBV2
D: TRBD2
J: TRBJ2-2
DNA: TGTGCCAGCAGTTGGACTAGCGGGGCCGGGGAGCTGTTTTTT
CDR3: CASSWTSGAGELFF

size: NA
V: TRBV24-1
D: NA
J: TRBJ2-1
DNA: TGTGCCACCAGTGATTCGTCGACAGGCTACAATGAGCAGTTCTTC
CDR3: CATSDSSTGYNEQFF

size: NA
V: TRBV25-1
D: NA
J: TRBJ2-6
DNA: TGTGCCAGCAGTGAATTCCGGGGAGGAACCTCTGGGGCCAACGTCCTGACTTTC
CDR3: CASSEFRGGTSGANVLTF

size: NA
V: TRBV28
D: TRBD1
J: TRBJ1-2
DNA: TGTGCCAGCAGCCAGCCCTCTACCCCGGGACAGGGGGTTAGTAGTGATTACTATGGCTACACCTTC
CDR3: CASSQPSTPGQGVSSDYYGYTF